The rows below give T cell receptor beta chains drawn from one sample of a study of CD8 T cells in ankylosing spondylitis. TCRdb ran MiXCR on the 5' RACE reads and lists one entry per CDR3 protein. Found here are about 450,000 distinct CDR3 sequences, 20% to 30% of them singletons; the top ten hold 0.89%. Input material: blood, either unsorted or a sorted T cell fraction (not recorded which). The receptor source for this set is a male donor with ankylosing spondylitis. Each CDR3 is given with its conserved first and last residue. The order of the fields is clone size, J gene, V gene, D gene, CDR3 protein, CDR3 DNA. D genes are given only for firm matches. Some rows mark clone size as missing; the rest say once, few, many or name a class of expanded clone.

-	TRBJ1-2	TRBV4-1	-	CASSQEGLTRWSGYTF	TGCGCCAGCAGCCAAGAGGGGTTGACAAGGTGGAGCGGCTACACCTTC
-	TRBJ2-7	TRBV6-5	-	CASSYSITYEQYF	TGTGCCAGCAGTTACTCGATCACCTACGAGCAGTACTTC
few	TRBJ1-5	TRBV7-8	-	CASSLRWDDNQPQHF	TGTGCCAGCAGCTTAAGATGGGATGACAATCAGCCCCAGCATTTT
-	TRBJ2-1	TRBV7-8	TRBD2	CASSLRGTSGRGGINEQFF	TGTGCCAGCAGCTTGAGAGGGACTAGCGGGAGAGGAGGGATCAATGAGCAGTTCTTC
few	TRBJ1-4	TRBV15	-	CATSSPPVQSATNEKLFF	TGTGCCACCAGCAGCCCTCCGGTCCAGTCTGCAACTAATGAAAAACTGTTTTTT
-	TRBJ2-1	TRBV19	TRBD1	CASTTGYNEQFF	TGTGCCAGTACGACAGGGTACAATGAGCAGTTCTTC
few	TRBJ2-3	TRBV5-1	TRBD2	CASSLGSGDDTQYF	TGCGCCAGCAGCTTGGGTAGCGGGGATGATACGCAGTATTTT
-	TRBJ2-7	TRBV5-6	TRBD2	CASSLGPPTSGIPYEQYF	TGTGCCAGCAGCTTGGGGCCCCCGACTAGCGGGATTCCCTACGAGCAGTACTTC
-	TRBJ2-3	TRBV3-1	TRBD1	CASSSNRGLGDTQYF	TGTGCCAGCAGCTCAAACAGGGGGCTAGGAGATACGCAGTATTTT
few	TRBJ2-3	TRBV5-1	TRBD2	CASSILAGGTTDTQYF	TGCGCCAGCAGCATCTTAGCGGGAGGTACCACAGATACGCAGTATTTT
many	TRBJ2-5	TRBV29-1	TRBD2	CSVLRTSGYQETQYF	TGCAGTGTTCTGAGGACTAGCGGGTACCAAGAGACCCAGTACTTC
few	TRBJ2-1	TRBV20-1	TRBD2	CSAEGGLAHNEQFF	TGCAGTGCTGAGGGGGGACTAGCACACAATGAGCAGTTCTTC
few	TRBJ2-4	TRBV7-2	-	CASSPRGGGSGNIQYF	TGTGCCAGCAGTCCGAGGGGGGGAGGGTCTGGAAACATTCAGTACTTC
few	TRBJ1-5	TRBV12-3/TRBV12-4	-	CASSFRGLQFAQHF	TGTGCCAGCAGTTTTCGGGGCCTGCAGTTTGCCCAGCATTTT
-	TRBJ2-3	TRBV24-1	TRBD1	CATSDPGTGDLTDTQYF	TGTGCCACCAGTGACCCAGGGACAGGCGACCTCACAGATACGCAGTATTTT
-	TRBJ2-1	TRBV12-3/TRBV12-4	-	CASSPSGTEDEQFF	TGTGCCAGCAGTCCCTCCGGGACTGAAGATGAGCAGTTCTTC
-	TRBJ1-2	TRBV12-3/TRBV12-4	-	CASSLGDPGRGYTF	TGTGCCAGCAGTTTAGGGGACCCAGGTCGTGGCTACACCTTC
few	TRBJ2-4	TRBV12-3/TRBV12-4	-	CASSSLTGGKNIQYF	TGTGCCAGCAGTTCCCTCACCGGGGGCAAAAACATTCAGTACTTC
-	TRBJ2-1	TRBV6-1	-	CASSPRAEKGNEQFF	TGTGCCAGCAGCCCAAGAGCGGAGAAAGGGAATGAGCAGTTCTTC
-	TRBJ1-1	TRBV19	TRBD1	CASSPDRGRTEAFF	TGTGCCAGTAGTCCGGACAGGGGGCGGACTGAAGCTTTCTTT
-	TRBJ1-2	TRBV7-9	-	CASSLNSNGYTF	TGTGCCAGCAGCTTGAATTCGAATGGCTACACCTTC
-	TRBJ2-2	TRBV5-1	TRBD2	CASTGSGSTGELFF	TGCGCCAGCACGGGGAGCGGGAGCACCGGGGAGCTGTTTTTT
-	TRBJ1-2	TRBV2	-	CASTYAGGTNYGYTF	TGTGCCAGCACCTACGCGGGGGGGACAAACTATGGCTACACCTTC
-	TRBJ1-1	TRBV3-1	-	CASNSLLGEAFF	TGTGCCAGCAACTCCTTACTGGGTGAAGCTTTCTTT
-	TRBJ1-3	TRBV20-1	-	CSAIAGPGNTIYF	TGCAGTGCTATAGCAGGGCCTGGAAACACCATATATTTT
few	TRBJ1-6	TRBV7-9	-	CASSWQARSPLHF	TGTGCCAGCAGTTGGCAGGCTAGATCACCCCTCCACTTT
-	TRBJ1-5	TRBV11-2	-	CASSFEHNQPQHF	TGTGCCAGCAGCTTCGAGCACAATCAGCCCCAGCATTTT
few	TRBJ2-1	TRBV2	-	CASSEELALLFF	TGTGCCAGCAGTGAAGAACTAGCTTTGTTATTCTTC
few	TRBJ2-2	TRBV5-1	TRBD1	CASSLGQGAQTGELFF	TGCGCCAGCAGCCTCGGACAGGGGGCGCAAACCGGGGAGCTGTTTTTT
-	TRBJ2-4	TRBV24-1	TRBD1	CATSDADRENIQYF	TGTGCCACCAGTGATGCTGACAGGGAGAACATTCAGTACTTC